The 16 T cell receptor beta chains below were found in one sample sequenced in a study of cytomegalovirus exposure and HLA in healthy donors. Use of 60 Vbeta and 13 Jbeta primers characterized the PCR. Assay: immunoSEQ multiplex PCR; the TCRdb copy retains only in-frame clones and omits some. The sample carries under 200,000 clones, about 70% recorded once. Material: PBMCs. The source is a young woman in good health and CMV-seronegative.

The V gene is TRBV2, the J gene TRBJ2-7; TRBD2 might be the D (6 bases). This CDR3 has 14 residues. From germline, CDR1 is SNHLY and CDR2 FYNNEI. Trimming shortened V by 7 bases and J by 2 bases, and 15 bases separated the two germline ends. The DNA of the CDR3 is TGTGCCAGCAAAAGGGACTCCCAAACCTACGAGCAGTACTTC. Translating gives CASKRDSQTYEQYF.

The chain carries TRBV4-2 and TRBJ1-5, with D maybe TRBD1 (6 bases). Germline V lookup: CDR1 LGHNA, CDR2 YNFKEQ. Trimming removed 1 base from V and 4 bases from J, with 11 bases in between. The CDR3 loop spans 15 amino acids. The CDR3 here is CASSQGDTLNQPQHF. The CDR3 DNA follows: TGTGCCAGCAGCCAAGGGGACACGCTAAATCAGCCCCAGCATTTT.

The V gene is TRBV5-4, the J gene TRBJ1-1; the D gene is possibly TRBD1 (6 bases). From germline, CDR1 is SGHNT and CDR2 YYREEE (reference sequence). The CDR3 totals 15 residues. The ends were cut back, 0 bases at V and 3 bases at J, with 12 bases in the middle. CDR3 amino acids: CASSLGRGADTEAFF. In nucleotides, the CDR3 is TGTGCCAGCAGCTTGGGTCGGGGGGCCGACACTGAAGCTTTCTTT.

This clone was seen only a few times. The chain combines TRBV19 with TRBJ1-2; 7 bases map to TRBD1. The V and J ends lost 7 bases and 5 bases, in that order; junction bases with no gene match: 13. CDR1 is LNHDA and CDR2 is SQIVND in the germline V gene (reference sequence). This CDR3 contains 15 residues. This CDR3 reads CASTRLRDSSYGYTF. As DNA, the CDR3 is TGTGCCAGTACCCGACTACGGGACAGCTCTTATGGCTACACCTTC.

The chain joins TRBV18 to TRBJ2-5; a possible D gene is TRBD1 (6 bases). The DNA end favors TRBJ2-7, so the J call may be wrong. Germline-derived CDR1 and CDR2 are KGHSH and LQKENI. CDR3 length: 16 residues. For the CDR3, the DNA is TGTGCCAGCTCACCGGTGGGGGCCTCTATTTCCTACGAGCAGTACTTC. It specifies CASSPVGASISYEQYF.

The rearrangement joins TRBV2 to TRBJ2-3; D not resolved. The V gene lost 8 bases and the J gene lost 0 bases, with 9 bases spanning the gap. This CDR3 comprises 13 residues. Per the germline V gene, CDR1 is SNHLY and CDR2 is FYNNEI. CDR3 nucleotides: TGTGCCAGCGAGGTCGGGAGCACAGATACGCAGTATTTT. Translating gives CASEVGSTDTQYF.

The chain uses TRBV9 and TRBJ2-2; no clear D. The CDR3 loop spans 15 amino acids. Germline V gene sequence: CDR1 SGDLS, CDR2 YYNGEE. The V end lost 2 bases, the J end lost 2 bases, and 10 bases lay between the germline ends. The CDR3 DNA sequence: TGTGCCAGCAGCGTCCGGGTCGTCAACACCGGGGAGCTGTTTTTT. Translated: CASSVRVVNTGELFF.

This rearrangement joins TRBV2 to TRBJ2-1; maybe TRBD2 (5 bases). Per germline, CDR1 SNHLY and CDR2 FYNNEI. V gave up 4 bases and J gave up 7 bases, with 11 bases separating them. The CDR3 totals 13 residues. CDR3: CASSGLRGNEQFF. DNA of the CDR3: TGTGCCAGCAGTGGATTGCGCGGGAATGAGCAGTTCTTC.

The V call is TRBV7-9, the J call TRBJ1-2; the D gene is possibly TRBD1 (5 bases). Trimming stripped 8 bases from V and 4 bases from J, with 17 bases between. The CDR3 runs to 14 residues. Germline V gene sequence: CDR1 SEHNR, CDR2 FQNEAQ (reference sequence). The CDR3 sequence is CASHPLGDSYGYTF. CDR3 coding DNA: TGTGCCAGCCACCCGCTGGGGGACTCCTATGGCTACACCTTC.

This sequence joins TRBV27 and TRBJ2-7; possible D gene TRBD2, 6 bases. V dropped 5 bases and J dropped 2 bases, with 13 bases sitting between them. The germline gives CDR1 MNHEY, CDR2 SMNVEV (reference sequence). This CDR3 has 14 amino acids. As DNA, the CDR3 is TGTGCCAGCAGTCCAGGCGGGACTCCCTACGAGCAGTACTTC. This sequence encodes CASSPGGTPYEQYF.

This clone was counted between two and nine times. The CDR3 DNA reads as TGTGCCAGCAGCCGACGGACTAGCGGGGGCCCCACAGATACGCAGTATTTT. It is translated as CASSRRTSGGPTDTQYF. The chain uses TRBV7-2 and TRBJ2-3; the match to TRBD2 covers 13 bases. Germline-derived CDR1 and CDR2 are SGHTA and FQGNSA. The CDR3 sequence is 17 residues long. Unmatched junction bases numbered 7, after V lost 5 bases and J lost 2 bases.

CDR3 sequence: CASSLAQGAGFGTQYF. The CDR3 region has the DNA TGTGCCAGCAGCTTGGCCCAGGGGGCGGGCTTCGGGACCCAGTACTTC. The V and J genes are TRBV5-4 and TRBJ2-5, with 8 bases matching TRBD1. With V trimmed by 0 bases and J by 7 bases, 11 bases remained unmatched. Germline assignment: CDR1 SGHNT and CDR2 YYREEE (reference sequence). CDR3 length: 16 residues. The complete variable domain, with remaining parts taken from reference TRBV5-4 and TRBJ2-5, reads ETGVTQSPTHLIKTRGQQVTLRCSSQSGHNTVSWYQQALGQGPQFIFQYYREEENGRGNFPPRFSGLQFPNYSSELNVNALELDDSALYLCASSLAQGAGFGTQYFGPGTRLLVL.

This clone was detected only a few times. The chain combines TRBV11-2 with TRBJ1-6, with 7 bases matching TRBD1. The CDR3 runs to 14 residues. Trimming cost V 5 bases and J 7 bases; bases outside gene matches: 5. Germline V gives CDR1 SGHAT, CDR2 FQNNGV. The CDR3, as DNA: TGTGCCAGCAGCGGACAGGCTAAGAATTCACCCCTCCACTTT. Translating it yields CASSGQAKNSPLHF.

The chain has TRBV28 and TRBJ2-7; D may be TRBD2 (6 bases). CDR3 length: 13 residues. Germline CDR1 and CDR2: MDHEN and SYDVKM. The germline V and J ends were trimmed by 6 bases and 4 bases, with 13 bases remaining between them. CDR3 nucleotide sequence: TGTGCCAGCAGCTGGGGGGTAGCTTACGAGCAGTACTTC. As protein: CASSWGVAYEQYF.

This chain links TRBV14 with TRBJ2-2; 7 nucleotides agree with TRBD1. Germline CDR1 SGHDN, CDR2 FVKESK. The CDR3 is 15 residues long. V dropped 6 bases and J dropped 5; count of bases not matched to a gene: 9. The CDR3 loop is CASRPGPTGTGELFF. The CDR3 nucleotides read TGTGCCAGCAGACCTGGCCCGACAGGGACCGGGGAGCTGTTTTTT.

J is TRBJ1-5 and V is TRBV5-1, with 9 bases lining up with TRBD1. This CDR3 is built from 16 residues. The trim removed 0 bases at V and 1 base at J, leaving 2 bases unmatched. Per germline, CDR1 SGHRS and CDR2 YFSETQ. CDR3 protein: CASSLGGTGSNQPQHF. As DNA, the CDR3 is TGCGCCAGCAGCTTGGGGGGGACAGGGAGCAATCAGCCCCAGCATTTT. Complete variable domain (other parts from reference TRBV5-1 and TRBJ1-5): KAGVTQTPRYLIKTRGQQVTLSCSPISGHRSVSWYQQTPGQGLQFLFEYFSETQRNKGNFPGRFSGRQFSNSRSEMNVSTLELGDSALYLCASSLGGTGSNQPQHFGDGTRLSIL.